Shown below are 21 T cell receptor beta chains from a single sample sequenced in a study of spatial heterogeneity in lung cancer. The time point denotes: sample taken at primary tumor resection. TCRdb re-called the 5' RACE reads through MiXCR, storing one row per CDR3 protein. The repertoire holds a few thousand distinct CDR3 sequences, with about 8.3% as singletons. What these receptors recognize is not known. Regarding the study as a whole: Tumoral mutation counts were tracked by counts of expanded intratumoral alpha and beta TCRs.

Material: lung tumor tissue, obtained at surgery. These receptors were obtained from a male donor with early-stage non-small cell lung cancer.

By share, this clonotype ranks as medium-sized (0.01 to 0.1%). This chain joins TRBV7-9 and TRBJ1-1; the match to TRBD1 covers 9 bases. The junction had 3 bases not matched to a gene; V was cut back by 0 bases and J by 7 bases. Looked up from germline, CDR1 is SEHNR and CDR2 is FQNEAQ (reference sequence). CDR3 length: 14 residues. In DNA, the CDR3 is TGTGCCAGCAGCTTAGCGTCGACAGGGGGTGAAGCTTTCTTT. Translation gives CASSLASTGGEAFF.

This clonotype qualifies as medium-sized. V and J are TRBV4-3 and TRBJ2-3, with 9 bases that match TRBD2. The CDR3 loop spans 17 amino acids. V lost 0 bases and J lost 1; bases outside the gene matches: 5. The germline V gene encodes CDR1 LGHNA and CDR2 YSLEER. The CDR3 nucleotides are TGCGCCAGCAGCCAAGAGCTAAGCGGGGGGCGCACAGATACGCAGTATTTT. Translating it yields CASSQELSGGRTDTQYF.

Sample share makes this clonotype medium-sized. The chain carries TRBV11-2 and TRBJ2-3; D ambiguous. Trimming left V 3 bases short and J 6 bases short, with 19 bases between. This CDR3 has 16 residues. Germline V gene data show CDR1 as SGHAT and CDR2 as FQNNGV. CDR3 sequence reads: CASSFLGRTSADTQYF. For the CDR3, the DNA is TGTGCCAGCAGCTTTCTAGGACGGACCAGCGCGGATACGCAGTATTTT.

This clonotype rates as medium-sized. A junction end diverges from the germline sequence, so it may reflect a read error. This rearrangement joins TRBV20-1 to TRBJ2-3; 10 bases are a match to TRBD1. The germline CDR1 and CDR2 sequences are DFQATT and SNEGSKA (reference sequence). The length of the CDR3 is 14 residues. CDR3 amino acids: CCAAGTGGTDTQYF. CDR3 in DNA: TGCTGTGCTGCCGGGACAGGGGGCACAGATACGCAGTATTTT.

This clonotype is labeled medium-sized (0.01 to 0.1%). The genes are TRBV5-1 and TRBJ2-2, with 9 bases lining up with TRBD1. This CDR3 is 17 amino acids long. V dropped 5 bases and J dropped 4; count of bases not matched to a gene: 12. Per germline, CDR1 SGHRS and CDR2 YFSETQ. The CDR3 DNA is TGCGCCAGCAGTTTCGACCCTGGGACAGGGATCACCGGGGAGCTGTTTTTT. As protein: CASSFDPGTGITGELFF.

On this clonotype itself: A much larger clone sits a single nucleotide away, making a read error possible. V is TRBV9 and J is TRBJ1-2, with no clear D. Germline V gene sequence: CDR1 SGDLS, CDR2 YYNGEE. Trimming took 5 bases from V and 6 from J, leaving 14 bases between them. This CDR3 region has 13 residues. The DNA of the CDR3 is TGTGCCAGCAGTTTGAGGGTAGATGATGGCTACACCTTC. This codes for CASSLRVDDGYTF.

By its share, this clonotype is medium-sized. The V call is TRBV7-2, the J call TRBJ2-7, with 8 nucleotides matching TRBD2. This CDR3 comprises 14 residues. CDR1 and CDR2 from the germline V gene are SGHTA and FQGNSA. V trimming: 5 bases; J trimming: 1 base; junction bases outside the gene matches: 4. The CDR3 sequence: CASSHRGGSYEQYF. The DNA of the CDR3 is TGTGCCAGCAGCCACCGCGGGGGGTCCTACGAGCAGTACTTC.

This clonotype was seen at least ten times. The rearrangement joins TRBV4-3 to TRBJ1-2; possibly TRBD1 for D (5 bases). CDR1 is LGHNA and CDR2 is YSLEER in the germline V gene. The CDR3 loop spans 17 amino acids. With 0 bases removed from V and 3 bases from J, the gap between germline ends came to 17 bases. CDR3 sequence: CASSQELDSTTDYGYTF. Here the CDR3 DNA reads TGCGCCAGCAGCCAAGAGCTTGACAGCACCACTGACTATGGCTACACCTTC.

The sample holds many counts of this clonotype. The gene calls are TRBV28 and TRBJ2-7, with 7 bases matching TRBD1. Germline V lookup: CDR1 MDHEN, CDR2 SYDVKM. Losses at the gene ends were 2 bases for V and 4 bases for J; bases not matched to a gene: 14. This CDR3 contains 17 residues. The CDR3 bases are TGTGCCAGCAGTTTAGGGGGACAGAGTGGCACCGAGTACGAGCAGTACTTC. Amino acids: CASSLGGQSGTEYEQYF.

This clonotype is labeled as medium-sized. The chain carries TRBV20-1 and TRBJ2-7; the D is unclear. Per germline, CDR1 DFQATT and CDR2 SNEGSKA (reference sequence). V was shortened by 0 bases and J by 5 bases, with 14 bases between the two germline ends. This CDR3 has 14 amino acids. The CDR3 protein is CSARDYNYQDEQYF. CDR3 DNA: TGCAGTGCTAGAGATTACAACTACCAAGACGAGCAGTACTTC.

This clonotype appeared many times. The CDR3 region is CASSTPGQGDSPLHF. The CDR3, as DNA: TGTGCCAGCAGTACACCGGGACAGGGTGATTCACCCCTCCACTTT. The rearrangement uses TRBV28 and TRBJ1-6; 9 nucleotides align to TRBD1. V trimming: 5 bases; J trimming: 8 bases; junction bases outside the gene matches: 7. The germline V gene encodes CDR1 MDHEN and CDR2 SYDVKM. This CDR3 has 15 amino acids.

This clonotype counts as medium-sized (0.01 to 0.1%). V is TRBV4-3 and J is TRBJ2-7; a possible D gene is TRBD2 (6 bases). Trimming pared 0 bases from V and 7 bases from J, leaving 16 bases between. The CDR3 contains 15 residues. Germline CDR1 is LGHNA and CDR2 is YSLEER. In DNA form, the CDR3 reads TGCGCCAGCAGCCAAGATTCGAGGGACTTTGGGGAGCAGTACTTC. Its translation: CASSQDSRDFGEQYF.

This clonotype showed up many times. The chain links TRBV4-3 to TRBJ2-1; D remains unclear. Germline V gene data show CDR1 as LGHNA and CDR2 as YSLEER. V gave up 0 bases and J gave up 7 bases, with 13 bases separating them. The CDR3 has 15 residues. As DNA, the CDR3 is TGCGCCAGCAGCCAAGATGCCGGAGTTGGGAATGAGCAGTTCTTC. Amino acid sequence: CASSQDAGVGNEQFF.

This clonotype was seen ten or more times. V gene TRBV30 combines with J gene TRBJ2-4; D remains ambiguous. This CDR3 spans 15 amino acids. From germline, CDR1 is GTSNPN and CDR2 SVGIG (reference sequence). Trimming stripped 3 bases from V and 0 bases from J, with 12 bases between. CDR3 loop: CAWRGFGLAKNIQYF. The DNA of the CDR3 is TGTGCCTGGAGGGGTTTTGGGTTAGCCAAAAACATTCAGTACTTC. Full variable domain (remainder filled in from reference TRBV30 and TRBJ2-4): SQTIHQWPATLVQPVGSPLSLECTVEGTSNPNLYWYRQAAGRGLQLLFYSVGIGQISSEVPQNLSASRPQDRQFILSSKKLLLSDSGFYLCAWRGFGLAKNIQYFGAGTRLSVL.

By sample fraction, this clonotype is medium-sized. The chain carries TRBV20-1 and TRBJ2-3; 8 bases align to TRBD2. The junction had 6 bases not matched to a gene; V was cut back by 4 bases and J by 0 bases. CDR3 size: 15 residues. In germline, CDR1 is DFQATT, CDR2 SNEGSKA (reference sequence). The CDR3: CSAIGGGPSTDTQYF. CDR3 nucleotides: TGCAGTGCTATAGGCGGGGGGCCTAGCACAGATACGCAGTATTTT.

CDR3: CASSYSRTGPNSPLHF. The CDR3 DNA reads TGTGCCAGCAGTTACTCACGGACAGGACCCAATTCACCCCTCCACTTT. The chain uses TRBV6-2 or TRBV6-3 and TRBJ1-6; 7 nucleotides match TRBD1. The CDR3 has 16 amino acids. Germline V gene lookup returns CDR1 MNHEY and CDR2 SVGEGT. V gave up 0 bases and J gave up 7 bases; unmatched junction bases: 6.

This clonotype was picked up a small number of times. The CDR3 loop is CASSLDRFGIAGELFF. The CDR3 DNA reads TGTGCCAGCAGCCTAGACAGGTTCGGTATAGCCGGGGAGCTGTTTTTT. This sequence joins TRBV7-2 and TRBJ2-2; possible D gene TRBD1, 6 bases. Germline CDR1 and CDR2: SGHTA and FQGNSA. This CDR3 is 16 amino acids long. V lost 5 bases to trimming and J lost 6 bases, with 19 bases between them.

The sample holds many counts of this clonotype. The rearrangement uses TRBV11-1 and TRBJ2-2; no reliable D call. Germline V gives CDR1 SGHAT, CDR2 FQDESV (reference sequence). Trimming left V 5 bases short and J 3 bases short, with 7 bases between. The CDR3 has 13 amino acids. The CDR3 nucleotides read TGTGCCAGCAGCCTGAGCTACACCGGGGAGCTGTTTTTT. It is translated as CASSLSYTGELFF.

This clonotype has a count of ten or more. The gene calls are TRBV7-2 and TRBJ1-6; possible D gene TRBD1, 5 bases. Trimming took 2 bases from V and 7 from J, leaving 9 bases between them. Germline V gene lookup returns CDR1 SGHTA and CDR2 FQGNSA. The length of the CDR3 is 14 residues. The CDR3 DNA reads TGTGCCAGCAGCTTATGGGGCGGCAATTCACCCCTCCACTTT. Amino acid sequence: CASSLWGGNSPLHF.

This clonotype was counted at least ten times. The V and J genes are TRBV19 and TRBJ2-5, with D perhaps matching TRBD1 (6 bases). The CDR3 is 13 residues long. Per germline, CDR1 LNHDA and CDR2 SQIVND (reference sequence). V lost 2 bases and J lost 2, with 6 bases in between. CDR3 nucleotide sequence: TGTGCCAGTAGTATAACAGGGCAAGAGACCCAGTACTTC. It yields the protein CASSITGQETQYF.

This clonotype is medium-sized (0.01 to 0.1%) in the sample. The chain is built from TRBV27 and TRBJ2-1; perhaps TRBD1 as D (6 bases). Germline V CDR1 and CDR2: MNHEY, SMNVEV (reference sequence). The CDR3 extends over 16 amino acids. The germline V and J ends were trimmed by 2 bases and 2 bases, with 13 bases remaining between them. The CDR3 here is CASSLAGEVPYNEQFF. DNA of the CDR3: TGTGCCAGCAGTTTAGCAGGGGAAGTTCCCTACAATGAGCAGTTCTTC.